This T cell receptor beta chain comes out of a study of blood T cell repertoires in COVID-19. Study-level information: Some COVID-19 samples were acute and others convalescent; all came from the United States, Italy and Spain.

In its sample, this clone was seen a few times. Some clones are missing from TCRdb's copy, which holds only in-frame ones; the method was immunoSEQ multiplex PCR. The table records some 85,000 clones, roughly 80% of them present only once. Sequencing was carried out using peripheral blood. This TCR came from a woman aged 80 or over with acute or convalescent COVID-19.

This chain's CDR3 is CASSPLGGDQPQHF. In DNA, the CDR3 is TGTGCCAGCTCACCACTGGGCGGGGATCAGCCCCAGCATTTT. The rearrangement links TRBV18 to TRBJ1-5; no definite D call. Trimming stripped 1 base from V and 5 bases from J, with 9 bases between. The CDR3 is made up of 14 amino acids. CDR1 is KGHSH, CDR2 LQKENI, per germline.